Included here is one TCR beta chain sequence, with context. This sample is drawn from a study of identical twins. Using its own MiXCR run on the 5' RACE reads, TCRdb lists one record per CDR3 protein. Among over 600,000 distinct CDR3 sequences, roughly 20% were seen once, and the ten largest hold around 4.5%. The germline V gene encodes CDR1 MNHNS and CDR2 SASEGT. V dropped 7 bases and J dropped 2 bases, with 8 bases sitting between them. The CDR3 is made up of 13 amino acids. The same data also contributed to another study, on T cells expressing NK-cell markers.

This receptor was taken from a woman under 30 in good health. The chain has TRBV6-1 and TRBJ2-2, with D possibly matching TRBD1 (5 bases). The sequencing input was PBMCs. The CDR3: CASKGDNTGELFF. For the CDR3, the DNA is TGTGCCAGCAAAGGGGATAACACCGGGGAGCTGTTTTTT.